One and the same sample provided the 12 T cell receptor beta chains below, sequenced in a study of blood T cell repertoires in COVID-19. Libraries were prepared by immunoSEQ multiplex PCR; TCRdb keeps only in-frame clonotypes and omits some of them. The sample records 95,000 to 150,000 clones, roughly four fifths being singletons. Sequencing was done on a sample of peripheral blood. Source of these receptors: a man between 60 and 75 years old with acute or convalescent COVID-19.

This chain joins TRBV29-1 and TRBJ2-7; TRBD1 aligns across 8 bases. Trimming cost V 6 bases and J 5 bases; bases outside gene matches: 9. The germline gives CDR1 SQVTM, CDR2 ANQGSEA. This CDR3 region has 13 residues. The CDR3 DNA reads TGCAGCGTAGCACAGGGGGTGGGGGACGAGCAGTACTTC. Protein sequence: CSVAQGVGDEQYF.

This chain uses TRBV7-9 with TRBJ1-1, with 9 positions matching TRBD1. In germline, CDR1 is SEHNR, CDR2 FQNEAQ (reference sequence). The CDR3 is made up of 14 amino acids. With V trimmed by 3 bases and J by 2 bases, 1 base remained unmatched. CDR3 region: CASSLTGGNTEAFF. CDR3 DNA: TGTGCCAGCAGCTTGACAGGGGGTAACACTGAAGCTTTCTTT.

The rearrangement joins TRBV4-1 to TRBJ2-2; 8 nucleotides line up with TRBD2. The germline V gene encodes CDR1 MGHRA and CDR2 YSYEKL. Unmatched junction bases numbered 5, after V lost 2 bases and J lost 6 bases. There are 15 residues in the CDR3. CDR3 sequence (DNA): TGCGCCAGCAGCCAACGCGGGGGGACTCCCGGGGAGCTGTTTTTT. Translating it yields CASSQRGGTPGELFF.

The chain links TRBV27 to TRBJ2-5; D not resolved. V was shortened by 4 bases and J by 5 bases, with 8 bases between the two germline ends. The germline V gene has CDR1 MNHEY and CDR2 SMNVEV (reference sequence). This CDR3 comprises 12 residues. CDR3 sequence reads: CASSSTYETQYF. Here the CDR3 DNA reads TGTGCCAGCAGTTCCACCTACGAGACCCAGTACTTC.

V and J are TRBV6-5 and TRBJ1-2, with TRBD1 matching 8 bases. The V and J ends lost 7 bases and 4 bases, in that order; junction bases with no gene match: 8. The CDR3 runs to 14 residues. Per germline, CDR1 MNHEY and CDR2 SVGAGI. The CDR3 DNA reads TGTGCCAGCACCAAACAGGGGGTCGGCTATGGCTACACCTTC. Its translation: CASTKQGVGYGYTF.

The chain has TRBV7-3 and TRBJ1-4; D remains ambiguous. The CDR3 runs 15 residues. The V end was cut by 6 bases, the J end by 0 bases, with 11 bases between. Germline CDR1 reads SGHTA; CDR2 reads FQGTGA. The CDR3 nucleotides are TGTGCCAGCAGTCCTCCTCCTGCAACTAATGAAAAACTGTTTTTT. It yields the protein CASSPPPATNEKLFF.

The genes are TRBV5-8 and TRBJ1-2, with D perhaps TRBD1 (6 bases). Germline V gene lookup returns CDR1 SGHTS and CDR2 YDEGEE. Trimming took off 0 bases at V and 8 bases at J, with 14 bases between the two ends. This CDR3 has 14 amino acids. The CDR3 spells CASSLAAGVGGYTF. CDR3 coding DNA: TGTGCCAGCAGCTTGGCGGCAGGGGTTGGCGGCTACACCTTC.

The V and J genes are TRBV5-1 and TRBJ1-5; D unresolved. Germline CDR1 and CDR2: SGHRS and YFSETQ. The CDR3 consists of 15 residues. V lost 2 bases to trimming and J lost 11 bases, with 20 bases between them. DNA for the CDR3: TGCGCCAGCAGCTTTGGGTCCGGGCCAGAGAGGGCCCAGCATTTT. It yields the protein CASSFGSGPERAQHF.

The chain links TRBV19 to TRBJ2-1, with D maybe TRBD2 (5 bases). Trimming removed 1 base at V and 4 bases at J, with 11 bases between. Germline assignment: CDR1 LNHDA and CDR2 SQIVND (reference sequence). The CDR3 sequence is 15 residues long. Here the CDR3 reads CASSIVVGIYNEQFF. The CDR3 DNA reads TGTGCCAGTAGTATAGTCGTCGGGATTTACAATGAGCAGTTCTTC.

The chain joins TRBV5-5 to TRBJ1-3; the D is unclear. The CDR3 totals 17 residues. V was clipped by 4 bases and J by 3 bases, with 20 bases between them. Germline V lookup: CDR1 SGHKS, CDR2 YYEKEE (reference sequence). CDR3 amino acids: CASSLRGEGDLGNTIYF. CDR3 DNA sequence: TGTGCCAGCAGCCTACGGGGTGAAGGAGACCTTGGAAACACCATATATTTT.

CDR3: CASSPGGQGIWNEQFF. The CDR3 nucleotides read TGTGCCAGCAGTCCGGGGGGACAGGGAATTTGGAATGAGCAGTTCTTC. The genes are TRBV6-2 or TRBV6-3 and TRBJ2-1, with 9 bases lining up with TRBD1. In germline, CDR1 is MNHEY, CDR2 SVGEGT. CDR3 size: 16 residues. V gave up 5 bases and J gave up 7 bases; unmatched junction bases: 12.

V is TRBV2 and J is TRBJ1-2; the match to TRBD1 covers 7 bases. The length of the CDR3 is 13 residues. V lost 8 bases to trimming and J lost 9 bases; unmatched junction nucleotides: 12. The germline gives CDR1 SNHLY, CDR2 FYNNEI. CDR3 sequence reads: CASQGTAASSYTF. The CDR3 DNA reads as TGTGCCAGCCAGGGGACAGCCGCTTCCAGCTACACCTTC.